This paragraph covers one T cell receptor (beta chain) sequence. What it binds is not known. The data are from a study of T cell responses to AZD1222 COVID-19 vaccine. Study background: Second doses that came at about 4 or about 12 weeks were put together. Study-wide results and limits: The study identified only five or six AZD1222 recipients as seropositive at baseline. The donor cohort was predominantly white British with a female majority, and clonal diversity may have been underestimated. The repertoires were collected only after the peak T cell response.

Using immunoSEQ multiplex PCR, the repertoire was profiled, and TCRdb retains in-frame clones only, with some absent. Altogether roughly 80,000 clones are present, 90% being singletons, with the ten largest covering approximately 4.2%. The TCR originated in an adult in good health. Here the sequenced sample was peripheral blood, taken on day 0 of AZD1222 vaccination.

Written as DNA, the CDR3 is TGTGCCATCCGGGGGACTAGCGGGAACACCGGGGAGCTGTTTTTT. Protein sequence: CAIRGTSGNTGELFF. The J gene is TRBJ2-2, the V gene TRBV10-3; 11 bases match TRBD2. The CDR3 totals 15 residues. V was pared by 8 bases and J by 1 base, with 3 bases of the junction left unmatched. Germline CDR1 and CDR2: ENHRY and SYGVKD.